The rows below give T cell receptor beta chains drawn from one sample of a study of shared clonotypes between healthy human individuals. Assay: immunoSEQ multiplex PCR; the TCRdb copy retains only in-frame clones and omits some. The profile shows 550,000 to 700,000 clones, roughly 72% of them singletons. Sequencing was performed on memory CD4+ T cells sorted from blood. These receptors all stem from a woman aged 25-40 years in good health. Both conserved end residues are part of each CDR3. The order of the fields is clone size, V gene, J gene, D gene, CDR3 DNA, CDR3 protein. D genes are given only for firm matches. Some rows mark clone size as missing; the rest say once, few, many or name a class of expanded clone.

clone size: NA; V gene: TRBV4-2; J gene: TRBJ2-1; D gene: NA; CDR3 DNA: TGTGCCAGCAGCCAAGACGTCGATGCGGGATACAATGAGCAGTTCTTC; CDR3 protein: CASSQDVDAGYNEQFF
clone size: NA; V gene: TRBV7-9; J gene: TRBJ2-7; D gene: NA; CDR3 DNA: TGTGCCAGCAGCTTACTCCAGGGGAGCTACGAGCAGTACTTC; CDR3 protein: CASSLLQGSYEQYF
clone size: NA; V gene: TRBV11-2; J gene: TRBJ2-4; D gene: NA; CDR3 DNA: TGTGCCAGCAGCTTAGTTACCAACATTCAGTACTTC; CDR3 protein: CASSLVTNIQYF
clone size: NA; V gene: TRBV18; J gene: TRBJ2-2; D gene: TRBD2; CDR3 DNA: TGTGCCAGCTCACAGACTAGCGGGAACGATGGGGAGCTGTTTTTT; CDR3 protein: CASSQTSGNDGELFF
clone size: NA; V gene: TRBV10-2; J gene: TRBJ1-3; D gene: NA; CDR3 DNA: TGCGCCAGCAGTGAGTCAGCAGGAGGAAACACCATATATTTT; CDR3 protein: CASSESAGGNTIYF
clone size: few; V gene: TRBV28; J gene: TRBJ2-7; D gene: TRBD2; CDR3 DNA: TGTGCCAGCAGTTTCTCACTAGCGGGAGCCCACGAGCAGTACTTC; CDR3 protein: CASSFSLAGAHEQYF
clone size: NA; V gene: TRBV6-6; J gene: TRBJ1-1; D gene: NA; CDR3 DNA: TGTGCCAGCAGACCGGGCCGGGGGTTTACTGAAGCTTTCTTT; CDR3 protein: CASRPGRGFTEAFF
clone size: few; V gene: TRBV5-1; J gene: TRBJ2-1; D gene: NA; CDR3 DNA: TGCGCCAGCAGCTTGGGTAACTCGTTAGGGTACAATGAGCAGTTCTTC; CDR3 protein: CASSLGNSLGYNEQFF
clone size: NA; V gene: TRBV29-1; J gene: TRBJ2-7; D gene: TRBD1; CDR3 DNA: TGCAGCGTTGGAGGGGGACAGACCTACGAGCAGTACTTC; CDR3 protein: CSVGGGQTYEQYF
clone size: NA; V gene: TRBV18; J gene: TRBJ1-4; D gene: TRBD1; CDR3 DNA: TGTGCCAGCTCACCAAGGGGGACAGGAAATGAAAAACTGTTTTTT; CDR3 protein: CASSPRGTGNEKLFF
clone size: NA; V gene: TRBV19; J gene: TRBJ2-1; D gene: TRBD2; CDR3 DNA: TGTGCCAGTAGTATACTCGGCGGGAGCTCCTACAATGAGCAGTTCTTC; CDR3 protein: CASSILGGSSYNEQFF
clone size: NA; V gene: TRBV6-4; J gene: TRBJ1-5; D gene: TRBD1; CDR3 DNA: TGTGCCGTAAGCTGGGGACAGGGGACTTTTCAGCCCCAGCATTTT; CDR3 protein: CAVSWGQGTFQPQHF
clone size: NA; V gene: TRBV2; J gene: TRBJ1-2; D gene: NA; CDR3 DNA: TGTGCCAGCAGGGGCAGCAACTATGGCTACACCTTC; CDR3 protein: CASRGSNYGYTF
clone size: NA; V gene: TRBV23-1; J gene: TRBJ1-1; D gene: NA; CDR3 DNA: TGCGCCAGCAGTCATTTGCAGGGGTCCACTGAAGCTTTCTTT; CDR3 protein: CASSHLQGSTEAFF
clone size: once; V gene: TRBV6-4; J gene: TRBJ2-2; D gene: TRBD2; CDR3 DNA: TGTGCCAGCAGTGATAGCGGGAGAGACAACACCGGGGAGCTGTTTTTT; CDR3 protein: CASSDSGRDNTGELFF
clone size: few; V gene: TRBV27; J gene: TRBJ2-1; D gene: NA; CDR3 DNA: TGTGCCAGCAGTTTAGGGCGGGCATCCTACAATGAGCAGTTCTTC; CDR3 protein: CASSLGRASYNEQFF
clone size: many; V gene: TRBV7-9; J gene: TRBJ2-3; D gene: TRBD2; CDR3 DNA: TGTGCCAGCAGCCCCTCCGCGGGAGGATCCCGGGATACGCAGTATTTT; CDR3 protein: CASSPSAGGSRDTQYF
clone size: NA; V gene: TRBV4-1; J gene: TRBJ2-2; D gene: TRBD1; CDR3 DNA: TGCGCCAGCAGTCAAAACGTGGGACAGGGGAACGGGGAGCTGTTTTTT; CDR3 protein: CASSQNVGQGNGELFF
clone size: NA; V gene: TRBV5-1; J gene: TRBJ2-6; D gene: NA; CDR3 DNA: TGCGCCAGCAGCCCAGGTTCTAACTCTGGGGCCAACGTCCTGACTTTC; CDR3 protein: CASSPGSNSGANVLTF
clone size: once; V gene: TRBV6-6; J gene: TRBJ2-1; D gene: TRBD2; CDR3 DNA: TGTGCCAGCATTGACCGACTAGCTCGGAATGAGCAGTTCTTC; CDR3 protein: CASIDRLARNEQFF
clone size: NA; V gene: TRBV29-1; J gene: TRBJ1-1; D gene: NA; CDR3 DNA: TGCAGCGTTGAGGGAAGGGCGAACACTGAAGCTTTCTTT; CDR3 protein: CSVEGRANTEAFF
clone size: NA; V gene: TRBV29-1; J gene: TRBJ2-1; D gene: NA; CDR3 DNA: TGCAGCGTTGAGGGTAGGGGTCGATCGGGAGAGCAGTTCTTC; CDR3 protein: CSVEGRGRSGEQFF
clone size: NA; V gene: TRBV9; J gene: TRBJ2-1; D gene: NA; CDR3 DNA: TGTGCCAGCAGCGTAAAAGGTAATGAGCAGTTCTTC; CDR3 protein: CASSVKGNEQFF
clone size: NA; V gene: TRBV28; J gene: TRBJ1-5; D gene: NA; CDR3 DNA: TGTGCCAGCAGTTTACTTGGGCAGGGCAATCAGCCCCAGCATTTT; CDR3 protein: CASSLLGQGNQPQHF
clone size: NA; V gene: TRBV19; J gene: TRBJ1-1; D gene: NA; CDR3 DNA: TGTGCCAGTAGTACATCCGGGGCGGCGAACACTGAAGCTTTCTTT; CDR3 protein: CASSTSGAANTEAFF
clone size: few; V gene: TRBV4-1; J gene: TRBJ1-2; D gene: NA; CDR3 DNA: TGCGCCAGCAGCCGCCAGCGGGACATCGGGATCGTGCTAGGCTACACCTTC; CDR3 protein: CASSRQRDIGIVLGYTF
clone size: NA; V gene: TRBV9; J gene: TRBJ1-3; D gene: TRBD1; CDR3 DNA: TGTGCCAGCAGCGTACAGGGGGCTAACGGAAACACCATATATTTT; CDR3 protein: CASSVQGANGNTIYF
clone size: NA; V gene: TRBV5-1; J gene: TRBJ2-3; D gene: NA; CDR3 DNA: TGCGCCAGCAGCTTGGGTACACTAACGGATACGCAGTATTTT; CDR3 protein: CASSLGTLTDTQYF
clone size: many; V gene: TRBV5-6; J gene: TRBJ1-1; D gene: NA; CDR3 DNA: TGTGCCAGCAGCCTCCTGGGTTCAAGCGGAATGAACACTGAAGCTTTCTTT; CDR3 protein: CASSLLGSSGMNTEAFF
clone size: NA; V gene: TRBV5-1; J gene: TRBJ2-5; D gene: TRBD1; CDR3 DNA: TGCGCCAGCAGCTTGGAGGGACAGGGGTTGGAGACCCAGTACTTC; CDR3 protein: CASSLEGQGLETQYF
clone size: once; V gene: TRBV5-1; J gene: TRBJ2-1; D gene: NA; CDR3 DNA: TGCGCCAGCAGCATGGCGGCCACGAATGAGCAGTTCTTC; CDR3 protein: CASSMAATNEQFF
clone size: NA; V gene: TRBV19; J gene: TRBJ1-5; D gene: NA; CDR3 DNA: TGTGCCAGTAGTCCCAAACCGGGGTTTAATCAGCCCCAGCATTTT; CDR3 protein: CASSPKPGFNQPQHF
clone size: NA; V gene: TRBV6-6; J gene: TRBJ2-7; D gene: NA; CDR3 DNA: TGTGCCAGCTCAGGGGCGTACGAGCAGTACTTC; CDR3 protein: CASSGAYEQYF
clone size: NA; V gene: TRBV19; J gene: TRBJ2-7; D gene: NA; CDR3 DNA: TGTGCCAGTAGTAACAGGGTGGACTACGAGCAGTACTTC; CDR3 protein: CASSNRVDYEQYF
clone size: once; V gene: TRBV11-3; J gene: TRBJ2-1; D gene: TRBD1; CDR3 DNA: TGTGCCAGCAGCTCCCGGGACAGGGGGGTTGATGAGCAGTTCTTC; CDR3 protein: CASSSRDRGVDEQFF
clone size: NA; V gene: TRBV5-1; J gene: TRBJ2-7; D gene: TRBD1; CDR3 DNA: TGCGCCAGCAGCTTGACCGGACAGGTGAGCTCCTACGAGCAGTACTTC; CDR3 protein: CASSLTGQVSSYEQYF
clone size: NA; V gene: TRBV5-1; J gene: TRBJ1-1; D gene: TRBD1; CDR3 DNA: TGCGCCAGCAGCCGGGACAGCCTGAACACTGAAGCTTTCTTT; CDR3 protein: CASSRDSLNTEAFF
clone size: NA; V gene: TRBV27; J gene: TRBJ1-1; D gene: TRBD1; CDR3 DNA: TGTGCCAGCAGTTCGCACAGGGGGATGAACACTGAAGCTTTCTTT; CDR3 protein: CASSSHRGMNTEAFF
clone size: NA; V gene: TRBV2; J gene: TRBJ2-1; D gene: NA; CDR3 DNA: TGTGCCAGCAGTGATCTAGACTCGCAGCAGTTCTTC; CDR3 protein: CASSDLDSQQFF
clone size: few; V gene: TRBV6-5; J gene: TRBJ2-7; D gene: TRBD2; CDR3 DNA: TGTGCCAGCAGCCGGACTAGCGGGAGGGACGAGCAGTACTTC; CDR3 protein: CASSRTSGRDEQYF
clone size: NA; V gene: TRBV30; J gene: TRBJ1-3; D gene: TRBD1; CDR3 DNA: TGTGCCTGGGCCTCCGGGACAGGGGTATTTGTTGTTGGAAACACCATATATTTT; CDR3 protein: CAWASGTGVFVVGNTIYF
clone size: NA; V gene: TRBV6-1; J gene: TRBJ1-1; D gene: NA; CDR3 DNA: TGTGCCAGCAGTGGCCGGGCGCGACCCTTCGGAGGGACTGAAGCTTTCTTT; CDR3 protein: CASSGRARPFGGTEAFF
clone size: few; V gene: TRBV28; J gene: TRBJ1-4; D gene: NA; CDR3 DNA: TGTGCCAGCAGATCCAAACAGGGCCCTGGGGAAAAACTGTTTTTT; CDR3 protein: CASRSKQGPGEKLFF
clone size: NA; V gene: TRBV5-1; J gene: TRBJ1-1; D gene: NA; CDR3 DNA: TGCGCCAGCAGCTTGTACTTTAAGGTTGACACTGAAGCTTTCTTT; CDR3 protein: CASSLYFKVDTEAFF
clone size: NA; V gene: TRBV5-1; J gene: TRBJ1-1; D gene: TRBD1; CDR3 DNA: TGCGCCAGCAGCACCAGACAGGGGGCCGGCACTGAAGCTTTCTTT; CDR3 protein: CASSTRQGAGTEAFF
clone size: NA; V gene: TRBV5-4; J gene: TRBJ1-4; D gene: NA; CDR3 DNA: TGTGCCAGCAGCTTCGGAGGAGGGCCCGGTGAAAAACTGTTTTTT; CDR3 protein: CASSFGGGPGEKLFF
clone size: few; V gene: TRBV23-1; J gene: TRBJ2-3; D gene: NA; CDR3 DNA: TGCGCCAGCAGTCAATCGGGACGGAACACAGATACGCAGTATTTT; CDR3 protein: CASSQSGRNTDTQYF
clone size: NA; V gene: TRBV7-9; J gene: TRBJ1-2; D gene: NA; CDR3 DNA: TGTGCCAGCAGCTTGGATGGGGCGGGGTTAAATGGCTACACCTTC; CDR3 protein: CASSLDGAGLNGYTF
clone size: NA; V gene: TRBV5-1; J gene: TRBJ2-7; D gene: NA; CDR3 DNA: TGCGCCAGCAGCTTGGCCTTTGGTAACCCCTACGAGCAGTACTTC; CDR3 protein: CASSLAFGNPYEQYF
clone size: once; V gene: TRBV10-3; J gene: TRBJ1-5; D gene: TRBD1; CDR3 DNA: TGTGCCATCAGTGGCGGACAGGGCAATCAGCCCCAGCATTTT; CDR3 protein: CAISGGQGNQPQHF
clone size: NA; V gene: TRBV10-3; J gene: TRBJ2-7; D gene: TRBD1; CDR3 DNA: TGTGCCATCAGTGCCTCGAGAGGGACAGGGACTACCTACGCGCAGTACTTC; CDR3 protein: CAISASRGTGTTYAQYF
clone size: NA; V gene: TRBV7-2; J gene: TRBJ1-5; D gene: NA; CDR3 DNA: TGTGCCAGCAGCTTAAGGGCAGCTTATAGCAATCAGCCCCAGCATTTT; CDR3 protein: CASSLRAAYSNQPQHF
clone size: NA; V gene: TRBV5-1; J gene: TRBJ2-7; D gene: TRBD2; CDR3 DNA: TGCGCCAGCAGCCCGTCTAGCGGGAGGCGAGGCGAGCAGTACTTC; CDR3 protein: CASSPSSGRRGEQYF
clone size: NA; V gene: TRBV5-1; J gene: TRBJ2-2; D gene: NA; CDR3 DNA: TGCGCCAGCAGCTTTGGACGGAATACTCCCGCGAACACCGGGGAGCTGTTTTTT; CDR3 protein: CASSFGRNTPANTGELFF
clone size: NA; V gene: TRBV27; J gene: TRBJ1-2; D gene: TRBD1; CDR3 DNA: TGTGCCAGCAGTTTAATCCCCACGACAGGGAGGTATGGCTACACCTTC; CDR3 protein: CASSLIPTTGRYGYTF
clone size: NA; V gene: TRBV2; J gene: TRBJ1-5; D gene: TRBD1; CDR3 DNA: TGTGCCTCCCGGATTAGGACAGGAAATCAGCCCCAGCATTTT; CDR3 protein: CASRIRTGNQPQHF
clone size: NA; V gene: TRBV28; J gene: TRBJ2-3; D gene: NA; CDR3 DNA: TGTGCCAGCAGGCGATCCCCCGGGCTCCGTACGCAGTATTTT; CDR3 protein: CASRRSPGLRTQYF
clone size: NA; V gene: TRBV2; J gene: TRBJ2-3; D gene: TRBD2; CDR3 DNA: TGTGCCAGCTGGCGGGAGGCTAGCACAGATACGCAGTATTTT; CDR3 protein: CASWREASTDTQYF
clone size: NA; V gene: TRBV7-3; J gene: TRBJ2-3; D gene: TRBD2; CDR3 DNA: TGTGCCAGCAGCCCCAGGGGACTAGCGGGATACGATACGCAGTATTTT; CDR3 protein: CASSPRGLAGYDTQYF
clone size: NA; V gene: TRBV5-1; J gene: TRBJ1-1; D gene: NA; CDR3 DNA: TGCGCCAGCAGCTTGTCGGCGGTTAAGAACACTGAAGCTTTCTTT; CDR3 protein: CASSLSAVKNTEAFF